This T cell receptor (beta chain) derives from a study of Tregs in tolerant kidney transplant recipients. The assay was immunoSEQ multiplex PCR, and TCRdb's table has in-frame clones only and misses some. The table includes 60,000 to 65,000 clones, 98% detected once. The CDR3 covers 14 residues. Germline lookup yields CDR1 WSHSY and CDR2 SAAADI. The ends lost 5 bases at V and 3 bases at J; junction bases unmatched: 4. This sequence joins TRBV10-2 and TRBJ2-5; TRBD1 matches at 9 bases. The receptor comes from a human donor who received a combined kidney and bone marrow transplant. The specimen was Tregs from blood, collected before the transplant. This CDR3 is CASSRRDREETQYF. The CDR3 coding sequence is TGCGCCAGCAGTCGCCGGGACAGGGAAGAGACCCAGTACTTC.